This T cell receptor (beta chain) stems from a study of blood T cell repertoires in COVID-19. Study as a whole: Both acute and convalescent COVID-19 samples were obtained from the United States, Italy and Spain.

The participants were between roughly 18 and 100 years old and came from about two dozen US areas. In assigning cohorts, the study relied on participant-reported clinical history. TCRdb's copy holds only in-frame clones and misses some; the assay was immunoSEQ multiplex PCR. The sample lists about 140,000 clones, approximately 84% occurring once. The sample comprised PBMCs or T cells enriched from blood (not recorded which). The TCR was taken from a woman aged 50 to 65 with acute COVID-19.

CDR3 sequence: CASSGAQTDTQYF. The CDR3 DNA follows: TGTGCCAGCAGCGGAGCCCAAACAGATACGCAGTATTTT. V usage is TRBV9 and J usage is TRBJ2-3; D gene unclear. With 3 bases removed from V and 3 bases from J, the gap between germline ends came to 8 bases. This CDR3 has 13 residues. Germline CDR1 and CDR2: SGDLS and YYNGEE. The full variable domain, completed using reference TRBV9 and TRBJ2-3, is DSGVTQTPKHLITATGQRVTLRCSPRSGDLSVYWYQQSLDQGLQFLIQYYNGEERAKGNILERFSAQQFPDLHSELNLSSLELGDSALYFCASSGAQTDTQYFGPGTRLTVL.